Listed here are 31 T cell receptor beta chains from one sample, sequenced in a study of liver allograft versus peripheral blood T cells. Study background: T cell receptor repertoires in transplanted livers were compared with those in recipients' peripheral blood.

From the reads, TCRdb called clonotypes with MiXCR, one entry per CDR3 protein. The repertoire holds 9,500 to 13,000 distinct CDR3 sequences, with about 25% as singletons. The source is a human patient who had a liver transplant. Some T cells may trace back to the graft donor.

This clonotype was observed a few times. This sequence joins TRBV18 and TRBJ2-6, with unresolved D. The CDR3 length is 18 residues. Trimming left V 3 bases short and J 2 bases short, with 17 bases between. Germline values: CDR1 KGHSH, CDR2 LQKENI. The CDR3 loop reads CASSPQPIIGPGANVLTF. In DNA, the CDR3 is TGTGCCAGCTCACCGCAGCCCATCATCGGTCCTGGGGCCAACGTCCTGACTTTC. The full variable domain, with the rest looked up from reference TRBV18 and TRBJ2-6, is NAGVMQNPRHLVRRRGQEARLRCSPMKGHSHVYWYRQLPEEGLKFMVYLQKENIIDESGMPKERFSAEFPKEGPSILRIQQVVRGDSAAYFCASSPQPIIGPGANVLTFGAGSRLTVL.

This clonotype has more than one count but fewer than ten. This CDR3 is CASSHVNRAGPHEQYF. The CDR3 DNA follows: TGTGCCAGCAGCCATGTGAACCGGGCAGGGCCCCACGAGCAGTACTTC. This chain uses TRBV14 with TRBJ2-7, with D possibly TRBD1 on 5 matching bases. CDR3 length: 16 residues. Germline V lookup: CDR1 SGHDN, CDR2 FVKESK. V was clipped by 3 bases and J by 5 bases, with 20 bases between them.

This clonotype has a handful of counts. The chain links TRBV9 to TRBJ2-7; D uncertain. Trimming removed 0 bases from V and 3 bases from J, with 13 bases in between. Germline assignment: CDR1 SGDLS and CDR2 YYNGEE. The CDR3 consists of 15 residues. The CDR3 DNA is TGTGCCAGCAGCGTAGAAGCCGGACCCTTCTACGAGCAGTACTTC. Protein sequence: CASSVEAGPFYEQYF. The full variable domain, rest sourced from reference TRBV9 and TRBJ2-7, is DSGVTQTPKHLITATGQRVTLRCSPRSGDLSVYWYQQSLDQGLQFLIQYYNGEERAKGNILERFSAQQFPDLHSELNLSSLELGDSALYFCASSVEAGPFYEQYFGPGTRLTVT.

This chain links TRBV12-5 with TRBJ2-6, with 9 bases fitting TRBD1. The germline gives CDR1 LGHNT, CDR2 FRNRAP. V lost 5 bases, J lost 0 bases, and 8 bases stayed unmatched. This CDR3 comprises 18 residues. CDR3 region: CASGAGTGWTSGANVLTF. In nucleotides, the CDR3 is TGTGCTAGTGGTGCCGGGACAGGGTGGACCTCTGGGGCCAACGTCCTGACTTTC.

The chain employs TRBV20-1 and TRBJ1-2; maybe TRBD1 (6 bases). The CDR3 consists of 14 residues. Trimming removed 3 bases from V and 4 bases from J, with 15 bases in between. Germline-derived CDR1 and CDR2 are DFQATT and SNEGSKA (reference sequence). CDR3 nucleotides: TGCAGTGCTAGGTATACAGGGAAAGCCTATGGCTACACCTTC. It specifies CSARYTGKAYGYTF.

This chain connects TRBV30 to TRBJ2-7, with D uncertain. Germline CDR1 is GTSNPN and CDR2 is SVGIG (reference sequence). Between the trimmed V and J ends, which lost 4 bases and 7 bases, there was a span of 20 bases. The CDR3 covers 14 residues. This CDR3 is CAWNKFGPQWEQYF. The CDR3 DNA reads TGTGCCTGGAATAAATTCGGGCCTCAGTGGGAGCAGTACTTC.

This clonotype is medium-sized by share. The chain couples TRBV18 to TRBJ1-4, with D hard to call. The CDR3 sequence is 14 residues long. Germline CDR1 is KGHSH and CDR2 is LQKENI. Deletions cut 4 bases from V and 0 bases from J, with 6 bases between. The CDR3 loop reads CASSRLATNEKLFF. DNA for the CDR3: TGTGCCAGCTCACGACTTGCAACTAATGAAAAACTGTTTTTT.

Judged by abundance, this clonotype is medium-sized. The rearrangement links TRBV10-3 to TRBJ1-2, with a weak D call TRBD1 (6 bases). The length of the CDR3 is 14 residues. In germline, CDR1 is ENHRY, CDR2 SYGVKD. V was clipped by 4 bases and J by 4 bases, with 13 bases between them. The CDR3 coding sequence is TGTGCCATCAGTGCGGTGGGGGCGGTCTATGGCTACACCTTC. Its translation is CAISAVGAVYGYTF.

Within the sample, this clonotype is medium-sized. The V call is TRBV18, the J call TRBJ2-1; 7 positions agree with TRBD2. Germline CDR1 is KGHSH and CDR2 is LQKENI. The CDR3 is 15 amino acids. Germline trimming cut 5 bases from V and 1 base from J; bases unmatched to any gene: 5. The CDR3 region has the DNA TGTGCCAGCTCAATTGGGGAGGGTTCCTACAATGAGCAGTTCTTC. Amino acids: CASSIGEGSYNEQFF.

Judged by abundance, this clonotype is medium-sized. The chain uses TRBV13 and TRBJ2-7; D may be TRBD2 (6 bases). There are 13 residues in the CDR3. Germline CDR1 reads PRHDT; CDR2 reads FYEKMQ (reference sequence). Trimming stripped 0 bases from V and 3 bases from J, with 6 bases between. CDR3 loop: CASSLGGGYEQYF. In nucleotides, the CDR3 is TGTGCCAGCAGCTTAGGGGGGGGCTACGAGCAGTACTTC.

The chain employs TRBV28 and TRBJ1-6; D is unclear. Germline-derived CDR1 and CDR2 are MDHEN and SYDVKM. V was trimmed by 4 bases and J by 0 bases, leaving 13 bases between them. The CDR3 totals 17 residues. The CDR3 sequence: CASSSDTTGSYNSPLHF. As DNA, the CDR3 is TGTGCCAGCAGTTCCGACACGACGGGCTCCTATAATTCACCCCTCCACTTT.

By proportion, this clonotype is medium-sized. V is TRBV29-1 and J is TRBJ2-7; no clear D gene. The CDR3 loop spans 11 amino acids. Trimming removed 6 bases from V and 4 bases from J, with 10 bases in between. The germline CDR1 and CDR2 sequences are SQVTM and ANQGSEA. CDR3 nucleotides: TGCAGCGTCGGAAGGGATTACGAGCAGTACTTC. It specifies CSVGRDYEQYF.

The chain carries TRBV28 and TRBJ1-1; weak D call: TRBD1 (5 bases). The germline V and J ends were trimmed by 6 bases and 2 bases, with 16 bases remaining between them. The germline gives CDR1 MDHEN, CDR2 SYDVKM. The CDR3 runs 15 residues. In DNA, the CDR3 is TGTGCCAGCAGCACCTTTTGGAGGGGCAACACTGAAGCTTTCTTT. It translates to CASSTFWRGNTEAFF.

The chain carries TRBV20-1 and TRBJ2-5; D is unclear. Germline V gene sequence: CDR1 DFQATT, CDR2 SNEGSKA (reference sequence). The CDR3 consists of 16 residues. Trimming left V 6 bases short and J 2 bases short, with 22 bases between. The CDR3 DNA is TGCAGTGCGGACGCATCTCCCGCGGCGCTACAAGAGACCCAGTACTTC. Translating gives CSADASPAALQETQYF.

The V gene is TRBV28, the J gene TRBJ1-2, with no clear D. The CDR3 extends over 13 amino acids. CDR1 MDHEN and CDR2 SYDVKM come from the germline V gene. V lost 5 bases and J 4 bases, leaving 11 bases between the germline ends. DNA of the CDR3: TGTGCCAGCAGTATCCGGGCCGTCTATGGCTACACCTTC. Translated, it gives CASSIRAVYGYTF.

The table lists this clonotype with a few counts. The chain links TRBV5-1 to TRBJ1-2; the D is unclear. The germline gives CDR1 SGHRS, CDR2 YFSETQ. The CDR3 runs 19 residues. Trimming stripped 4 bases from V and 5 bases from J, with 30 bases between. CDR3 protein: CASSPGIFSGSLNVYGYTF. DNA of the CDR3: TGCGCCAGCAGCCCTGGGATCTTTTCGGGGTCACTTAACGTATATGGCTACACCTTC.

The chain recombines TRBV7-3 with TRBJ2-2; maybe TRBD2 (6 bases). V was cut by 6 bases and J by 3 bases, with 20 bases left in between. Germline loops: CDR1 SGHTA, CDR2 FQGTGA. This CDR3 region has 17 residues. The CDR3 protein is CASSSPSVRGHTGELFF. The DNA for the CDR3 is TGTGCCAGCAGTTCCCCAAGCGTGCGGGGTCACACCGGGGAGCTGTTTTTT.

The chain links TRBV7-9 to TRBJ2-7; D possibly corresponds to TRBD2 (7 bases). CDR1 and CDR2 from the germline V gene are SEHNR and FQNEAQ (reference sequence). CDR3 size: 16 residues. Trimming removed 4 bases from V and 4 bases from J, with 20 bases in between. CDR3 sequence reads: CASSSRGGRVRYEQYF. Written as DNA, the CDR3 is TGTGCCAGCAGCTCGAGGGGGGGCCGCGTTCGTTACGAGCAGTACTTC.

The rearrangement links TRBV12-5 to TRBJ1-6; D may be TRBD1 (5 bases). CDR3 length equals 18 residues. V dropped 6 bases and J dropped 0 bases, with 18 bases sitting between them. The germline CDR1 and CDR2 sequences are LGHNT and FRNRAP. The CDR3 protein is CASGTALAGSSYNSPLHF. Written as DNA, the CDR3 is TGTGCTAGTGGAACCGCATTAGCAGGGAGCTCCTATAATTCACCCCTCCACTTT. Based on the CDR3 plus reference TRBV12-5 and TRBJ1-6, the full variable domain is DARVTQTPRHKVTEMGQEVTMRCQPILGHNTVFWYRQTMMQGLELLAYFRNRAPLDDSGMPKDRFSAEMPDATLATLKIQPSEPRDSAVYFCASGTALAGSSYNSPLHFGNGTRLTVT.

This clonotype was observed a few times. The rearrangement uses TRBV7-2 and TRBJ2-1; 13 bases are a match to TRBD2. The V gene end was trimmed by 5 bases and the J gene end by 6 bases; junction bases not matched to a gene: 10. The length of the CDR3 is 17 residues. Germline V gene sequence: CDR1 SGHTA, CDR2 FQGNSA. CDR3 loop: CASSGRRGTSGANEQFF. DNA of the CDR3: TGTGCCAGCAGCGGCCGACGCGGGACTAGCGGGGCCAATGAGCAGTTCTTC.

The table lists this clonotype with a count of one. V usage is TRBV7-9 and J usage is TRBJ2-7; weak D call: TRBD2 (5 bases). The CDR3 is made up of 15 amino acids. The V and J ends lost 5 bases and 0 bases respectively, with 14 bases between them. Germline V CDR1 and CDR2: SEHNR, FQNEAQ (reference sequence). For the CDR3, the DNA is TGTGCCAGCAGCCGAAGAACGGGGAGCTCCTACGAGCAGTACTTC. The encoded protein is CASSRRTGSSYEQYF.

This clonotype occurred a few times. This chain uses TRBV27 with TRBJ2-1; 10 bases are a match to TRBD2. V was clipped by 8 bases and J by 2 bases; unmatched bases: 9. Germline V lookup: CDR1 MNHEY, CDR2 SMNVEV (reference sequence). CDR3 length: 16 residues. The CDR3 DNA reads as TGTGCCAGCGGGGGGTTTCTAGCGGGAGCCTACAATGAGCAGTTCTTC. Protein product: CASGGFLAGAYNEQFF.

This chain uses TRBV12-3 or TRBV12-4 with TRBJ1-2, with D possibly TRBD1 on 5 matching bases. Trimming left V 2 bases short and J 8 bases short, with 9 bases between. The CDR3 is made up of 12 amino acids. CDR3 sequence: CASSLQGAGYTF. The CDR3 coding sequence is TGTGCCAGCAGTTTACAAGGGGCGGGCTACACCTTC.

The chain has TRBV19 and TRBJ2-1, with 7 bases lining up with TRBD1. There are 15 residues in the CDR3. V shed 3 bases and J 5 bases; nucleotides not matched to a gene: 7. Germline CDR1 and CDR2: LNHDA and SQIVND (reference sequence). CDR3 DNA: TGTGCCAGTAGTATGAGACAGGGTCGGGACAATGAGCAGTTCTTC. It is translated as CASSMRQGRDNEQFF.

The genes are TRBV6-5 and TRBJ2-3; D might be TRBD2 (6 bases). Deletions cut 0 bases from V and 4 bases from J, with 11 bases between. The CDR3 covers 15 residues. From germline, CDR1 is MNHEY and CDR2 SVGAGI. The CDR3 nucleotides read TGTGCCAGCAGTTACTCGCCAGCGGGTGCAGATACGCAGTATTTT. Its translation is CASSYSPAGADTQYF.

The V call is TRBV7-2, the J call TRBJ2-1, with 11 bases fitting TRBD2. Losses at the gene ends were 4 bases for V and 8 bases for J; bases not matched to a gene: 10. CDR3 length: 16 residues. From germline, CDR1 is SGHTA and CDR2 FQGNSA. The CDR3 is CASSSVSGGAGDEQFF. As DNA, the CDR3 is TGTGCCAGCAGCTCAGTTAGCGGGGGGGCCGGCGATGAGCAGTTCTTC.

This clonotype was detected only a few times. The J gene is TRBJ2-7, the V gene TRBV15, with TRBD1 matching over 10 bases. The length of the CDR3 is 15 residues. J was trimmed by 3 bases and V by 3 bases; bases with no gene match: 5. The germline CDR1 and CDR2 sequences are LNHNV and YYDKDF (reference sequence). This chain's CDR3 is CATSSPGQGVYEQYF. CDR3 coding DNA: TGTGCCACCAGCAGCCCTGGACAGGGGGTCTACGAGCAGTACTTC.

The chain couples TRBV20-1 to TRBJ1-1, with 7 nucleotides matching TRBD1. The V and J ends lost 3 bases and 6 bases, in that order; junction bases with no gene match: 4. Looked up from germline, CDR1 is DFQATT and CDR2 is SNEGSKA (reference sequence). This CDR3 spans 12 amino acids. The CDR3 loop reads CSASQGGSEAFF. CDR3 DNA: TGCAGTGCTAGTCAGGGGGGATCTGAAGCTTTCTTT.

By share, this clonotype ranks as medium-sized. The CDR3 region is CATSREPFKNTEAFF. CDR3 nucleotides: TGTGCCACCAGCAGAGAACCCTTTAAGAACACTGAAGCTTTCTTT. The V call is TRBV15, the J call TRBJ1-1; no clear D. This CDR3 is 15 amino acids long. Germline V CDR1 and CDR2: LNHNV, YYDKDF (reference sequence). Deletions cut 0 bases from V and 1 base from J, with 9 bases between.

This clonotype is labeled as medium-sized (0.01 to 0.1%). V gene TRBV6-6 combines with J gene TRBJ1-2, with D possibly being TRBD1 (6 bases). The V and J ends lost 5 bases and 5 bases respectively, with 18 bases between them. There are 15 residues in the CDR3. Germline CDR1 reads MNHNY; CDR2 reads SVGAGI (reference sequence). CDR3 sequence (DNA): TGTGCCAGCAGTGGGGGACATCTGTTGGGGTATGGCTACACCTTC. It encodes CASSGGHLLGYGYTF.

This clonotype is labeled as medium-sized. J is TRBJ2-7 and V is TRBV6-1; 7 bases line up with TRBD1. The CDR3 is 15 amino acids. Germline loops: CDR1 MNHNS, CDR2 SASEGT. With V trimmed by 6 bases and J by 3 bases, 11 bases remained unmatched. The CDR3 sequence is CASSPYGTVFYEQYF. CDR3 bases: TGTGCCAGCAGCCCATATGGGACAGTCTTCTACGAGCAGTACTTC.